These 17 T cell receptor beta chains were sequenced from one sample in a study of T-cell memory formation after mild COVID-19. TCRdb called the 5' RACE reads again in MiXCR, with one record for every CDR3 protein. The repertoire includes roughly 560,000 distinct CDR3 sequences, roughly 20% of them detected once, and 12% sits in the top ten. The sequencing input was PBMCs or a T cell subset sorted from them (not recorded which). The source of these receptors is an adult woman who had mild COVID-19 (a few samples of this study predate the infection). Cell type and time point are not known.

This rearrangement joins TRBV13 to TRBJ2-5, with D hard to call. The germline V gene encodes CDR1 PRHDT and CDR2 FYEKMQ (reference sequence). Trimming shortened V by 5 bases and J by 6 bases, and 13 bases separated the two germline ends. The CDR3 is 13 amino acids. The CDR3 coding sequence is TGTGCCAGCAGCATTCTCTCCTGGCAGACCCAGTACTTC. Its protein product is CASSILSWQTQYF.

This clonotype was seen a handful of times. The V call is TRBV7-9, the J call TRBJ2-1, with 8 positions matching TRBD1. This CDR3 is 16 amino acids long. Germline CDR1 and CDR2: SEHNR and FQNEAQ (reference sequence). The junction had 7 bases not matched to a gene; V was cut back by 4 bases and J by 2 bases. CDR3 loop: CASSSTRQGTYNEQFF. In DNA, the CDR3 is TGTGCCAGCAGCTCGACCCGACAGGGGACCTACAATGAGCAGTTCTTC.

The rearrangement links TRBV9 to TRBJ2-5, with a weak D call TRBD2 (7 bases). Germline CDR1 SGDLS, CDR2 YYNGEE. The CDR3 contains 15 residues. V shed 0 bases and J shed 4 bases, with 13 bases lying between them. The CDR3 protein is CASSVGGGQGETQYF. In DNA, the CDR3 is TGTGCCAGCAGCGTAGGGGGGGGACAAGGAGAGACCCAGTACTTC.

This chain connects TRBV9 to TRBJ2-1; 8 bases are shared with TRBD2. The CDR3 spans 18 residues. Germline CDR1 SGDLS, CDR2 YYNGEE. J gave up 3 bases and V 3 bases, and 14 bases lay outside the gene matches. CDR3 protein: CASSGSVNILAGYNEQFF. The CDR3 DNA reads as TGTGCCAGCAGCGGTTCTGTTAATATTCTAGCGGGCTACAATGAGCAGTTCTTC.

The rearrangement uses TRBV18 and TRBJ2-3; possible D gene TRBD2, 5 bases. From germline, CDR1 is KGHSH and CDR2 LQKENI. V was shortened by 3 bases and J by 0 bases, with 13 bases between the two germline ends. This CDR3 is 16 amino acids long. The CDR3 sequence: CASSPWERTSTDTQYF. The CDR3 DNA reads as TGTGCCAGCTCACCCTGGGAGCGAACGAGCACAGATACGCAGTATTTT. The whole variable domain, remainder taken from reference TRBV18 and TRBJ2-3, is NAGVMQNPRHLVRRRGQEARLRCSPMKGHSHVYWYRQLPEEGLKFMVYLQKENIIDESGMPKERFSAEFPKEGPSILRIQQVVRGDSAAYFCASSPWERTSTDTQYFGPGTRLTVL.

The chain links TRBV29-1 to TRBJ2-7; a weak D match, TRBD1 (6 bases). This CDR3 has 15 amino acids. The V and J ends lost 4 bases and 2 bases respectively, with 18 bases between them. Germline CDR1 reads SQVTM; CDR2 reads ANQGSEA. In nucleotides, the CDR3 is TGCAGCGTTGTGGGTGGGAACAGGGCAGCCTACGAGCAGTACTTC. It codes for CSVVGGNRAAYEQYF.

This chain uses TRBV7-9 with TRBJ2-1, with unresolved D. The CDR3 has 14 amino acids. The V gene's germline CDR1 is SEHNR and CDR2 FQNEAQ (reference sequence). Trimming took 5 bases from V and 4 from J, leaving 12 bases between them. As DNA, the CDR3 is TGTGCCAGCAGCCAAATAACAGCGTACAATGAGCAGTTCTTC. Its translation: CASSQITAYNEQFF. The variable domain in full, with the rest retrieved from reference TRBV7-9 and TRBJ2-1, is DTGVSQNPRHKITKRGQNVTFRCDPISEHNRLYWYRQTLGQGPEFLTYFQNEAQLEKSRLLSDRFSAERPKGSFSTLEIQRTEQGDSAMYLCASSQITAYNEQFFGPGTRLTVL.

This clonotype was picked up a small number of times. V gene TRBV7-6 combines with J gene TRBJ2-7; D is ambiguous. This CDR3 has 11 residues. The germline CDR1 and CDR2 sequences are SGHVS and FNYEAQ. The V end was cut by 5 bases, the J end by 6 bases, with 8 bases between. CDR3 sequence: CASSPGIEQYF. The CDR3 DNA follows: TGTGCCAGCAGCCCTGGGATCGAGCAGTACTTC.

This chain links TRBV2 with TRBJ2-1; possible D gene TRBD1, 5 bases. The CDR3 has 14 amino acids. V was cut by 2 bases and J by 6 bases, with 11 bases left in between. Germline CDR1 is SNHLY and CDR2 is FYNNEI. The CDR3 reads CASSEFWQGNEQFF. The CDR3 nucleotides read TGTGCCAGCAGTGAATTTTGGCAGGGCAATGAGCAGTTCTTC.

Only a few counts were recorded for this clonotype. The chain is built from TRBV6-2 or TRBV6-3 and TRBJ2-2; D is undetermined. The CDR3 extends over 14 amino acids. Deletions cut 7 bases from V and 1 base from J, with 10 bases between. Germline V lookup: CDR1 MNHEY, CDR2 SVGEGT. The CDR3 protein is CASTPRGNTGELFF. The CDR3 bases are TGTGCCAGCACCCCCCGCGGGAACACCGGGGAGCTGTTTTTT.

The chain joins TRBV7-8 to TRBJ2-5; 10 bases are shared with TRBD2. V lost 1 base, J lost 2 bases, and 10 bases stayed unmatched. The CDR3 length is 18 residues. CDR1 is SGHVS, CDR2 FQNEAQ, per germline. The CDR3 DNA sequence: TGTGCCAGCAGCTTAGTTTCCCCAGCGGGGGGGCAACAAGAGACCCAGTACTTC. Translation: CASSLVSPAGGQQETQYF. Full variable domain (missing parts from reference TRBV7-8 and TRBJ2-5): GAGVSQSPRYKVAKRGQDVALRCDPISGHVSLFWYQQALGQGPEFLTYFQNEAQLDKSGLPSDRFFAERPEGSVSTLKIQRTQQEDSAVYLCASSLVSPAGGQQETQYFGPGTRLLVL.

A few counts support this clonotype. The V call is TRBV7-8, the J call TRBJ2-1, with TRBD2 matching over 10 bases. The V gene end was trimmed by 3 bases and the J gene end by 4 bases; junction bases not matched to a gene: 3. CDR3 length: 15 amino acids. Germline V gene lookup returns CDR1 SGHVS and CDR2 FQNEAQ. CDR3 amino acids: CASSFRAGGYNEQFF. In DNA, the CDR3 is TGTGCCAGCAGCTTTAGAGCGGGAGGGTACAATGAGCAGTTCTTC.

This clonotype was counted a few times. The V gene is TRBV5-1, the J gene TRBJ2-7, with D perhaps matching TRBD1 (5 bases). Trimming cost V 4 bases and J 2 bases, with 10 bases left between them. This CDR3 is 13 amino acids long. Per the germline V gene, CDR1 is SGHRS and CDR2 is YFSETQ. The CDR3 protein is CASSTDNAYEQYF. The DNA of the CDR3 is TGCGCCAGCAGCACGGACAATGCCTACGAGCAGTACTTC. Complete variable domain (other parts from reference TRBV5-1 and TRBJ2-7): KAGVTQTPRYLIKTRGQQVTLSCSPISGHRSVSWYQQTPGQGLQFLFEYFSETQRNKGNFPGRFSGRQFSNSRSEMNVSTLELGDSALYLCASSTDNAYEQYFGPGTRLTVT.

This clonotype was observed a handful of times. The chain joins TRBV5-5 to TRBJ2-7; D possibly corresponds to TRBD2 (5 bases). V gave up 5 bases and J gave up 3 bases, with 18 bases separating them. The CDR3 has 15 residues. From germline, CDR1 is SGHKS and CDR2 YYEKEE (reference sequence). CDR3 residues: CASRISMMGDYEQYF. CDR3 in DNA: TGTGCCAGCAGAATTTCGATGATGGGAGACTACGAGCAGTACTTC.

This rearrangement joins TRBV12-3 or TRBV12-4 to TRBJ2-7; 7 nucleotides match TRBD1. The trim removed 5 bases at V and 2 bases at J, leaving 6 bases unmatched. This CDR3 is 14 amino acids long. CDR3 in amino acids: CASSRRTGAYEQYF. For the CDR3, the DNA is TGTGCCAGCAGTCGCCGGACAGGAGCCTACGAGCAGTACTTC.

This clonotype was observed at least ten times. The chain has TRBV5-4 and TRBJ2-3; 12 nucleotides line up with TRBD2. With V trimmed by 5 bases and J by 3 bases, 1 base remained unmatched. This CDR3 is 14 amino acids long. Germline V gene sequence: CDR1 SGHNT, CDR2 YYREEE (reference sequence). The CDR3 DNA is TGTGCCAGCAGGACTAGCGGGAGTACAGATACGCAGTATTTT. This sequence encodes CASRTSGSTDTQYF.

The chain employs TRBV9 and TRBJ1-4; D gene uncertain. V lost 0 bases, J lost 7 bases, and 7 bases lay in between. The CDR3 has 13 amino acids. Germline V gene data show CDR1 as SGDLS and CDR2 as YYNGEE. In DNA form, the CDR3 reads TGTGCCAGCAGCGTAGACATGAGTGAAAAACTGTTTTTT. This gives the protein CASSVDMSEKLFF.